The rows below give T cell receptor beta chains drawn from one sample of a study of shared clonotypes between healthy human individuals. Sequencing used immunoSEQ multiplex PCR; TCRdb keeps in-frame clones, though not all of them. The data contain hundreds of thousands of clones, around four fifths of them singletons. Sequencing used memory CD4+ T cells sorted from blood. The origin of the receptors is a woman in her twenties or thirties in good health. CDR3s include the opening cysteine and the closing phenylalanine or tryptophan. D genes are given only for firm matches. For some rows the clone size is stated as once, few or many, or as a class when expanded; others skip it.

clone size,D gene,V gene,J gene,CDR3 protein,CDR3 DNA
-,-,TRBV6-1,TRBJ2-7,CATQPTVDYEQYF,TGTGCCACCCAACCTACTGTTGACTACGAGCAGTACTTC
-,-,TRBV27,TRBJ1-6,CASSDRSTHSPLHF,TGTGCCAGCAGCGACAGGTCTACGCATTCACCCCTCCACTTT
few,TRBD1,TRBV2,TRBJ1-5,CASSERQGASGQPQHF,TGTGCCAGCAGTGAACGACAGGGGGCAAGTGGGCAGCCCCAGCATTTT
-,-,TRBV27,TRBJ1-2,CASSFTQGPYGYTF,TGTGCCAGCAGCTTTACCCAGGGGCCCTATGGCTACACCTTC
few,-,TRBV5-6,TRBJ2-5,CASSLRNF,TGTGCCAGCAGCTTGAGAAACTTC
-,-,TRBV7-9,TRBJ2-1,CASSLATSAEGYNEQFF,TGTGCCAGCAGCTTAGCCACCTCAGCGGAGGGGTACAATGAGCAGTTCTTC
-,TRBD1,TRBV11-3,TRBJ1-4,CASSLVHRGPTTNEKLFF,TGTGCCAGCAGCTTAGTTCACAGGGGCCCGACAACTAATGAAAAACTGTTTTTT
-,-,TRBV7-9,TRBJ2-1,CASSLPPGRDYNEQFF,TGTGCCAGCAGCCTACCCCCCGGCAGAGACTACAATGAGCAGTTCTTC
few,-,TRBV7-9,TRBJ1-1,CASSSMDPNTEAFF,TGTGCCAGCAGCTCCATGGACCCGAACACTGAAGCTTTCTTT
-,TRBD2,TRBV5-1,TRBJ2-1,CASSYSSGAYNEQFF,TGCGCCAGCAGCTATTCTAGCGGGGCTTACAATGAGCAGTTCTTC
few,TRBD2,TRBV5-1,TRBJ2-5,CASSLDGLATSETQYF,TGCGCCAGCAGCTTGGATGGACTAGCAACCTCGGAGACCCAGTACTTC
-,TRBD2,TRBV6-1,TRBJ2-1,CASRRLAGAYNEQFF,TGTGCCAGCAGAAGACTAGCGGGGGCCTACAATGAGCAGTTCTTC
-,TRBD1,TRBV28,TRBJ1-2,CASSLRGRRYTF,TGTGCCAGCAGTTTAAGGGGGCGACGCTACACCTTC
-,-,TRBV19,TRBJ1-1,CASSDGGRRQIIF,TGTGCCAGTAGTGACGGAGGAAGGCGGCAAATCATCTTT
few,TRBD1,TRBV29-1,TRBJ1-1,CSGGTGRITEAFF,TGCAGCGGGGGGACAGGGAGGATTACTGAAGCTTTCTTT
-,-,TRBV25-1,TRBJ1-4,CASSDGGAGGAEKLFF,TGTGCCAGCAGTGATGGGGGTGCGGGGGGAGCTGAAAAACTGTTTTTT
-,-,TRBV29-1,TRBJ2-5,CSVDGVQETQYF,TGCAGCGTTGATGGAGTGCAAGAGACCCAGTACTTC
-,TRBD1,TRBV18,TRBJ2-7,CASSPPGQGDPSYEQYF,TGTGCCAGCTCACCGCCGGGACAGGGGGACCCCTCCTACGAGCAGTACTTC
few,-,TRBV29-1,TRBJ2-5,CSVAASAGETQYF,TGCAGCGTTGCGGCCAGCGCAGGGGAGACCCAGTACTTC
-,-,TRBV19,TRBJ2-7,CASSIYAGQSYEQYF,TGTGCCAGTAGTATTTACGCGGGGCAATCCTACGAGCAGTACTTC
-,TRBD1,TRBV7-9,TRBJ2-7,CASSLSGGWSEQYF,TGTGCCAGCAGCCTATCAGGGGGCTGGAGCGAGCAGTACTTC
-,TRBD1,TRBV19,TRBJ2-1,CASTQDRGGYNEQFF,TGTGCCAGTACCCAGGACAGGGGGGGGTACAATGAGCAGTTCTTC
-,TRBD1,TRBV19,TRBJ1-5,CARTPTGVNQPQHF,TGTGCCAGAACGCCGACAGGGGTGAATCAGCCCCAGCATTTT
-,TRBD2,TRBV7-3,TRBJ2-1,CASSLYLAGVGEQFF,TGTGCCAGCAGCTTATACCTGGCGGGAGTAGGTGAGCAGTTCTTC
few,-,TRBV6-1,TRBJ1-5,CATRGQLMFLQPQHF,TGTGCCACCCGAGGACAGTTGATGTTCTTACAGCCCCAGCATTTT
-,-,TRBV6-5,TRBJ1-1,CASSFTETTEAFF,TGTGCCAGCAGTTTCACAGAAACCACTGAAGCTTTCTTT
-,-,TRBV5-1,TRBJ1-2,CASSSGTSGRGYTF,TGCGCCAGCAGCTCGGGCACGTCGGGGCGAGGCTACACCTTC
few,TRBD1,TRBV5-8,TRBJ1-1,CASSRDSASTEAFF,TGTGCCAGCAGCCGGGACAGCGCGAGCACTGAAGCTTTCTTT
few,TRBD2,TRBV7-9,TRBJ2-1,CASSLTGTSNEQFF,TGTGCCAGCAGCTTGACCGGGACTAGCAATGAGCAGTTCTTC
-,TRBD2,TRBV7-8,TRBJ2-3,CASSSNPSGVTSTDTQYF,TGTGCCAGCAGCTCGAACCCTAGCGGGGTTACTAGCACAGATACGCAGTATTTT
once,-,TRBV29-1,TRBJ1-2,CSVVRSAGENGYTF,TGCAGCGTTGTGAGGTCGGCAGGGGAGAATGGCTACACCTTC
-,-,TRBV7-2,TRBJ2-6,CASSSLYLSTSSGANVLTF,TGTGCCAGCAGCTCCCTATACCTCTCCACCTCCTCTGGGGCCAACGTCCTGACTTTC
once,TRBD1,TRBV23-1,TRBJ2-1,CASSHKGQGKSSYNEQFF,TGCGCCAGCAGTCACAAGGGACAGGGGAAAAGCTCCTACAATGAGCAGTTCTTC
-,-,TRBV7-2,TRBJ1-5,CASSSDSLSNQPQHF,TGTGCCAGCAGCTCGGACAGTCTTAGCAATCAGCCCCAGCATTTT
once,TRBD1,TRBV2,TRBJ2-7,CASSGTGGQYEQYF,TGTGCCAGCAGTGGGACAGGGGGCCAATACGAGCAGTACTTC
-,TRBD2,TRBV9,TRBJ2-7,CASSVDVAGVSEQYF,TGTGCCAGCAGCGTAGATGTAGCGGGAGTGAGTGAGCAGTACTTC
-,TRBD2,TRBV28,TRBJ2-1,CASREGLAEYNEQFF,TGTGCCAGCAGGGAGGGACTAGCGGAATACAATGAGCAGTTCTTC
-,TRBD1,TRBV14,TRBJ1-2,CASSQDPGQGLYGYTF,TGTGCCAGCAGCCAAGACCCGGGACAGGGGCTTTATGGCTACACCTTC
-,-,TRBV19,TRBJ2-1,CASSIYPPRSSYNEQFF,TGTGCCAGTAGTATTTACCCCCCTAGATCCTCCTACAATGAGCAGTTCTTC
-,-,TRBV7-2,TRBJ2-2,CASSYNGLGGWGTGELFF,TGTGCCAGCAGCTATAACGGCCTCGGGGGTTGGGGGACCGGGGAGCTGTTTTTT
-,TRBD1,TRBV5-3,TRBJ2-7,CASSYWTGNTYEQYF,TGTGCCAGCAGCTACTGGACAGGGAACACCTACGAGCAGTACTTC
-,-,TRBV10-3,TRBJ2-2,CAISGRGTANTGELFF,TGTGCCATCAGCGGGCGTGGGACCGCTAACACCGGGGAGCTGTTTTTT
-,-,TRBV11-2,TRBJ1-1,CASSSQRDTEAFF,TGTGCCAGCAGCTCGCAGCGAGACACTGAAGCTTTCTTT
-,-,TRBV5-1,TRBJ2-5,CASSVGRNQETQYF,TGCGCCAGCAGCGTCGGACGGAACCAAGAGACCCAGTACTTC
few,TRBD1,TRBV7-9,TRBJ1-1,CASSGQGYTEAFF,TGTGCCAGCAGCGGACAGGGATACACTGAAGCTTTCTTT
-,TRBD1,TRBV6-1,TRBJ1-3,CASSEGTGGGNTIYF,TGTGCCAGCAGTGAAGGGACAGGGGGCGGAAACACCATATATTTT
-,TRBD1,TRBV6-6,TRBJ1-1,CASSYTQGAEAFF,TGTGCCAGCAGTTACACACAGGGGGCCGAAGCTTTCTTT
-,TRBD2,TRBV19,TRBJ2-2,CASSIASGSNTGELFF,TGTGCCAGTAGTATAGCTAGCGGGTCGAACACCGGGGAGCTGTTTTTT
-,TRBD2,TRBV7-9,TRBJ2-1,CASSVLAGGLYNEQFF,TGTGCCAGCAGCGTTTTAGCGGGGGGCCTATACAATGAGCAGTTCTTC
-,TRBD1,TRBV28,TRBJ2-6,CATRTGGTGANVLTF,TGTGCCACGAGGACAGGGGGCACCGGGGCCAACGTCCTGACTTTC
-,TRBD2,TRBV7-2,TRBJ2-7,CASSLYIAGVYEQYF,TGTGCCAGCAGCTTATATATAGCGGGAGTTTACGAGCAGTACTTC
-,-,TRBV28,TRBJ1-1,CASTEVQWGKNTEAFF,TGTGCCAGCACCGAAGTCCAATGGGGGAAAAACACTGAAGCTTTCTTT
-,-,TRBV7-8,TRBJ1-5,CASTNDVQPQHF,TGTGCCAGCACTAACGACGTCCAGCCCCAGCATTTT
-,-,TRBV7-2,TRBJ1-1,CASSFPKEGGGTNTEAFF,TGTGCCAGCAGCTTCCCCAAGGAGGGAGGGGGGACGAACACTGAAGCTTTCTTT
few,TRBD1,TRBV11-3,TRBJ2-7,CASSLNRQGVYEQYF,TGTGCCAGCAGCTTAAATCGTCAGGGGGTCTACGAGCAGTACTTC
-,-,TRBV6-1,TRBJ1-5,CASSVNLADQPQHF,TGTGCCAGCAGTGTTAACCTCGCGGATCAGCCCCAGCATTTT
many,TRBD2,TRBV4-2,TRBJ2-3,CASSQDLASGRTDTQYF,TGTGCCAGCAGCCAAGATCTGGCTAGCGGGAGAACAGATACGCAGTATTTT
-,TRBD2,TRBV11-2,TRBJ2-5,CASSYRLAGGQETQYF,TGTGCCAGCAGCTATAGACTAGCGGGAGGGCAAGAGACCCAGTACTTC
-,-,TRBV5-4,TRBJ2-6,CASSPTGIGQHRGANVLTF,TGTGCCAGCAGCCCGACCGGGATTGGGCAACACCGTGGGGCCAACGTCCTGACTTTC
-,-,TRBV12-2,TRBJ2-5,CASRLALGYRMVAETQYF,TGTGCAAGTCGCTTAGCGCTCGGTTACAGGATGGTTGCGGAGACCCAGTACTTC